The 13 T cell receptor beta chains given below trace back to one sample, sequenced in a study of beta chain features in type 1 diabetes. Whole-study findings and limits: Within each of all four CD4+ subsets, Type 1 diabetes patients had TCRB CDR3s that were moderately but significantly shorter.

cDNA synthesis used the whole RNA isolate, giving expressed TCRB sequences. Data came from immunoSEQ multiplex PCR; TCRdb stores just in-frame clones and leaves some out. The sample has 11,000 to 15,000 clones, approximately 64% seen once. No antigens are known for them. The specimen sequenced was stem cell memory CD4+ T cells from blood. All receptors derive from a young woman with type 1 diabetes.

This clone was seen only a few times. The chain uses TRBV29-1 and TRBJ1-5; TRBD1 might be the D (5 bases). The CDR3 spans 11 residues. Per the germline V gene, CDR1 is SQVTM and CDR2 is ANQGSEA. With 6 bases removed from V and 11 bases from J, the gap between germline ends came to 14 bases. The CDR3 region has the DNA TGCAGCGTATTGGACCCGGGGGCCCAGCATTTT. Residues: CSVLDPGAQHF. Looking up the rest from reference TRBV29-1 and TRBJ1-5 gives the full variable domain: SAVISQKPSRDICQRGTSLTIQCQVDSQVTMMFWYRQQPGQSLTLIATANQGSEATYESGFVIDKFPISRPNLTFSTLTVSNMSPEDSSIYLCSVLDPGAQHFGDGTRLSIL.

The V and J genes are TRBV27 and TRBJ2-7; 12 bases line up with TRBD2. This CDR3 has 17 amino acids. The junction had 12 bases not matched to a gene; V was cut back by 6 bases and J by 3 bases. Germline CDR1 reads MNHEY; CDR2 reads SMNVEV (reference sequence). CDR3 sequence reads: CASRPRGRTSGDYEQYF. CDR3 in DNA: TGTGCCAGCAGACCCAGGGGGCGGACTAGCGGGGACTACGAGCAGTACTTC.

The chain links TRBV5-1 to TRBJ2-3, with D unresolved. The CDR3 consists of 13 residues. From germline, CDR1 is SGHRS and CDR2 YFSETQ. Trimming cost V 3 bases and J 2 bases, with 7 bases left between them. The CDR3 loop reads CASSSQFTDTQYF. The CDR3 nucleotides read TGCGCCAGCAGCTCCCAGTTCACAGATACGCAGTATTTT. Full variable domain (rest looked up from reference TRBV5-1 and TRBJ2-3): KAGVTQTPRYLIKTRGQQVTLSCSPISGHRSVSWYQQTPGQGLQFLFEYFSETQRNKGNFPGRFSGRQFSNSRSEMNVSTLELGDSALYLCASSSQFTDTQYFGPGTRLTVL.

V gene TRBV4-3 combines with J gene TRBJ1-2; D is unclear. Deletions cut 0 bases from V and 8 bases from J, with 16 bases between. This CDR3 is built from 15 residues. CDR1 and CDR2 from the germline V gene are LGHNA and YSLEER. CDR3 region: CASSQESGPAMGYTF. Written as DNA, the CDR3 is TGCGCCAGCAGCCAAGAATCAGGTCCGGCAATGGGCTACACCTTC.

V usage is TRBV5-1 and J usage is TRBJ2-5, with TRBD2 identical over 10 bases. V trimming: 7 bases; J trimming: 3 bases; junction bases outside the gene matches: 9. Germline V gene sequence: CDR1 SGHRS, CDR2 YFSETQ. The CDR3 has 15 residues. The CDR3 spells CASYGVAGGEETQYF. Written as DNA, the CDR3 is TGCGCCAGCTACGGGGTAGCGGGGGGCGAAGAGACCCAGTACTTC.

The chain is built from TRBV4-3 and TRBJ2-5, with D possibly being TRBD2 (6 bases). CDR3 length: 13 residues. V lost 3 bases and J lost 5, with 10 bases in between. Germline V gene data show CDR1 as LGHNA and CDR2 as YSLEER. The CDR3 here is CASSQGGRETQYF. The CDR3 coding sequence is TGCGCCAGCAGCCAGGGAGGACGGGAGACCCAGTACTTC.

The chain couples TRBV7-9 to TRBJ2-1; TRBD1 might be the D (5 bases). This CDR3 has 14 amino acids. CDR1 is SEHNR and CDR2 is FQNEAQ in the germline V gene (reference sequence). Between the trimmed V and J ends, which lost 4 bases and 8 bases, there was a span of 15 bases. CDR3 sequence reads: CASSSRRARHEQFF. As DNA, the CDR3 is TGTGCCAGCAGCTCGCGCAGGGCCCGCCATGAGCAGTTCTTC.

This clone was seen a few times. The gene calls are TRBV30 and TRBJ2-7; D perhaps matches TRBD2 (6 bases). CDR1 GTSNPN and CDR2 SVGIG come from the germline V gene (reference sequence). The CDR3 totals 13 residues. V was cut by 4 bases and J by 0 bases, with 10 bases left in between. Here the CDR3 DNA reads TGTGCCTGGAAAGGGGACTTCTCCTACGAGCAGTACTTC. Translated, it gives CAWKGDFSYEQYF.

V and J are TRBV5-1 and TRBJ2-7, with 9 positions matching TRBD1. Germline trimming cut 4 bases from V and 7 bases from J; bases unmatched to any gene: 6. Per germline, CDR1 SGHRS and CDR2 YFSETQ. The CDR3 extends over 13 amino acids. CDR3 DNA: TGCGCCAGCAGCCCCCGGACAGGGGATGAGCAGTACTTC. Its protein is CASSPRTGDEQYF.

The chain couples TRBV4-2 to TRBJ1-1; D is undetermined. The germline V and J ends were trimmed by 2 bases and 6 bases, with 16 bases remaining between them. The CDR3 consists of 15 residues. Germline CDR1 reads LGHNA; CDR2 reads YNFKEQ. The CDR3 DNA reads as TGTGCCAGCAGCCAACAGACTCCATCGGTCGCTGAAGCTTTCTTT. Residues: CASSQQTPSVAEAFF.

The chain links TRBV29-1 to TRBJ1-1; 8 bases are a match to TRBD1. J lost 5 bases, V lost 7 bases, and 18 bases had no gene match. The germline V gene has CDR1 SQVTM and CDR2 ANQGSEA. The CDR3 length is 16 residues. The CDR3 reads CSASSPPRGRRTEAFF. CDR3 in DNA: TGCAGCGCTTCTTCTCCCCCCAGGGGGCGACGGACTGAAGCTTTCTTT.

The chain employs TRBV5-1 and TRBJ2-2; 12 nucleotides match TRBD2. From germline, CDR1 is SGHRS and CDR2 YFSETQ. This CDR3 contains 16 residues. J lost 2 bases, V lost 6 bases, and 5 bases had no gene match. For the CDR3, the DNA is TGCGCCAGCATCCCCGGACTAGCGGGAAACACCGGGGAGCTGTTTTTT. It codes for CASIPGLAGNTGELFF.

The chain recombines TRBV5-1 with TRBJ2-5; 10 bases map to TRBD2. Germline CDR1 SGHRS, CDR2 YFSETQ. The CDR3 spans 16 residues. With 5 bases clipped from V and 2 bases from J, the junction kept 9 bases outside the gene matches. CDR3 loop: CASRTLAGAVQETQYF. The CDR3 nucleotides read TGCGCCAGCAGGACGCTAGCGGGAGCCGTACAAGAGACCCAGTACTTC.